Below, 20 T cell receptor beta chains from the same sample are listed, as sequenced in a study of blood T cell repertoires in COVID-19. The data were produced by immunoSEQ multiplex PCR, yet TCRdb's version contains in-frame clones alone and is incomplete. Among about 140,000 clones listed, 70% to 85% were seen once. The sample comprised PBMCs or T cells enriched from blood (not recorded which). The receptors were sampled from a woman younger than 35 who had been exposed to COVID-19.

The CDR3 nucleotides read TGCGCCAGCAGCTTGACTAGCGGGGGATCTTGGGAGCAGTACTTC. Encoded protein: CASSLTSGGSWEQYF. The V gene is TRBV5-1, the J gene TRBJ2-7, with TRBD2 matching 11 bases. This CDR3 comprises 15 residues. Trimming took 1 base from V and 7 from J; bases not matched to a gene: 7. Germline V CDR1 and CDR2: SGHRS, YFSETQ. The full variable domain, in which reference TRBV5-1 and TRBJ2-7 provide the parts outside the CDR3, is KAGVTQTPRYLIKTRGQQVTLSCSPISGHRSVSWYQQTPGQGLQFLFEYFSETQRNKGNFPGRFSGRQFSNSRSEMNVSTLELGDSALYLCASSLTSGGSWEQYFGPGTRLTVT.

The gene calls are TRBV29-1 and TRBJ1-4; 10 bases align to TRBD1. The germline V gene encodes CDR1 SQVTM and CDR2 ANQGSEA. Trimming at V came to 0 bases and at J to 8 bases, leaving 6 bases not matched to a gene. The CDR3 covers 15 residues. As DNA, the CDR3 is TGCAGCGTTGAAGACGACAGGGGGCCGGGCGAAAAACTGTTTTTT. The encoded protein is CSVEDDRGPGEKLFF.

This clone was observed a few times. V is TRBV27 and J is TRBJ1-2, with 7 bases lining up with TRBD1. Germline trimming cut 4 bases from V and 2 bases from J; bases unmatched to any gene: 4. Germline values: CDR1 MNHEY, CDR2 SMNVEV (reference sequence). CDR3 length: 14 amino acids. The CDR3 reads CASSSRGTNYGYTF. CDR3 nucleotide sequence: TGTGCCAGCAGTTCCAGGGGGACCAACTATGGCTACACCTTC.

The table lists this clone with many counts. The CDR3 DNA reads as TGTGCCAGCTCAGCGACAGGCGCTGGAAACACCATATATTTT. Its protein product is CASSATGAGNTIYF. The rearrangement joins TRBV18 to TRBJ1-3, with D possibly being TRBD1 (6 bases). Germline-derived CDR1 and CDR2 are KGHSH and LQKENI. The V end was cut by 5 bases, the J end by 2 bases, with 10 bases between. The CDR3 is 14 amino acids.

This clone was detected only a few times. The CDR3 loop is CASSGGTSGPGSYEQYF. In nucleotides, the CDR3 is TGCGCCAGCAGCGGTGGGACTAGCGGCCCCGGCTCCTACGAGCAGTACTTC. The chain links TRBV4-1 to TRBJ2-7; 11 bases match TRBD2. V gave up 5 bases and J gave up 0 bases; unmatched junction bases: 9. This CDR3 has 17 amino acids. CDR1 and CDR2 (germline): MGHRA, YSYEKL.

This clone was seen more than once but under ten times. This chain joins TRBV5-5 and TRBJ2-5, with 14 positions matching TRBD2. Germline V gene data show CDR1 as SGHKS and CDR2 as YYEKEE (reference sequence). The CDR3 covers 17 residues. Trimming removed 4 bases from V and 5 bases from J; junction bases left unmatched: 10. The CDR3 DNA follows: TGTGCCAGCAGCCCCAACGGACTAGCGGGAGGAAAGGAGACCCAGTACTTC. Translation: CASSPNGLAGGKETQYF.

J is TRBJ1-2 and V is TRBV20-1; 8 bases line up with TRBD1. Germline loops: CDR1 DFQATT, CDR2 SNEGSKA (reference sequence). The CDR3 extends over 11 amino acids. With 5 bases clipped from V and 8 bases from J, the junction kept 4 bases outside the gene matches. The CDR3 DNA follows: TGCAGTGCTCAAACAGGGGGAGGCTACACCTTC. Translated, it gives CSAQTGGGYTF.

Only a few counts were recorded for this clone. The rearrangement links TRBV11-3 to TRBJ1-1, with D uncertain. Looked up from germline, CDR1 is SGHNT and CDR2 is YENEEA. The V gene lost 5 bases and the J gene lost 0 bases, with 10 bases spanning the gap. The CDR3 length is 14 residues. The DNA of the CDR3 is TGTGCCAGCAGCCCACAGTCGGTGAACACTGAAGCTTTCTTT. Translation gives CASSPQSVNTEAFF.

The rearrangement joins TRBV4-1 to TRBJ1-2; the match to TRBD1 covers 10 bases. V shed 1 base, J shed 7 bases, and the junction held 9 bases outside the gene matches. The CDR3 sequence is 16 residues long. Germline CDR1 MGHRA, CDR2 YSYEKL. DNA for the CDR3: TGCGCCAGCAGCCAAGTGGGGGGACAGGGGCTATCTGGCTACACCTTC. This gives the protein CASSQVGGQGLSGYTF.

The V and J genes are TRBV7-2 and TRBJ1-6; tentatively, D is TRBD1 (6 bases). The V end lost 5 bases, the J end lost 0 bases, and 11 bases lay between the germline ends. The CDR3 is 16 residues long. CDR1 is SGHTA and CDR2 is FQGNSA in the germline V gene. CDR3 in amino acids: CASSHQGSSYNSPLHF. The CDR3 DNA is TGTGCCAGCAGCCACCAGGGGAGCTCCTATAATTCACCCCTCCACTTT.

The rearrangement uses TRBV27 and TRBJ2-2; 9 bases line up with TRBD2. With V trimmed by 3 bases and J by 1 base, 9 bases remained unmatched. The germline V gene encodes CDR1 MNHEY and CDR2 SMNVEV (reference sequence). The CDR3 consists of 18 residues. The CDR3 coding sequence is TGTGCCAGCAGTTTTACCCTCAGCGGGAGGAGGAACACCGGGGAGCTGTTTTTT. This gives the protein CASSFTLSGRRNTGELFF.

The chain uses TRBV6-9 and TRBJ2-7, with D possibly matching TRBD2 (6 bases). This CDR3 has 14 residues. Germline-derived CDR1 and CDR2 are MNHGY and SVAAGI. Trimming took off 5 bases at V and 3 bases at J, with 14 bases between the two ends. CDR3 nucleotide sequence: TGTGCCAGCAGTCCCTCTCCGGGAGTCTACGAGCAGTACTTC. It encodes CASSPSPGVYEQYF.

This clone was counted once. The chain recombines TRBV19 with TRBJ1-2; D may be TRBD1 (6 bases). This CDR3 contains 14 residues. V was shortened by 5 bases and J by 5 bases, with 15 bases between the two germline ends. Germline-derived CDR1 and CDR2 are LNHDA and SQIVND (reference sequence). The CDR3: CASSLQGPIYGYTF. The CDR3 region has the DNA TGTGCCAGTAGTTTGCAGGGGCCTATTTATGGCTACACCTTC.

The J gene is TRBJ2-1, the V gene TRBV5-6, with a tentative D call TRBD2 (6 bases). The germline V gene encodes CDR1 SGHDT and CDR2 YYEEEE. Trimming removed 5 bases at V and 2 bases at J, with 11 bases between. This CDR3 has 14 amino acids. The chain's CDR3 is CASSRDLAYNEQFF. The CDR3 nucleotides are TGTGCCAGCAGTCGGGACTTAGCCTACAATGAGCAGTTCTTC.

The table lists this clone with a count of one. CDR3 bases: TGTGCCAGCACCCCTCCCGGACAGGCCAATCAGCCCCAGCATTTT. The encoded protein is CASTPPGQANQPQHF. The chain has TRBV6-6 and TRBJ1-5; 7 bases match TRBD1. Germline V gene lookup returns CDR1 MNHNY and CDR2 SVGAGI (reference sequence). CDR3 length: 15 residues. Losses at the gene ends were 7 bases for V and 3 bases for J; bases not matched to a gene: 9.

The chain carries TRBV14 and TRBJ1-5; weak D call: TRBD1 (5 bases). Between the trimmed V and J ends, which lost 1 base and 0 bases, there was a span of 19 bases. The CDR3 loop spans 19 amino acids. CDR1 is SGHDN and CDR2 is FVKESK in the germline V gene. CDR3 bases: TGTGCCAGCAGCCAAGGTTTACGGGGAGCGGGGGGTAGCAATCAGCCCCAGCATTTT. Residues: CASSQGLRGAGGSNQPQHF.

V and J are TRBV20-1 and TRBJ2-1; 10 bases agree with TRBD2. The CDR3 has 17 amino acids. Germline lookup yields CDR1 DFQATT and CDR2 SNEGSKA (reference sequence). J gave up 0 bases and V 3 bases, and 8 bases lay outside the gene matches. CDR3: CSASPGLADSSYNEQFF. In DNA, the CDR3 is TGCAGTGCTAGTCCCGGACTAGCGGACAGCTCCTACAATGAGCAGTTCTTC.

The genes are TRBV27 and TRBJ2-1; D unclear. The CDR3 loop spans 15 amino acids. V lost 5 bases and J lost 2, with 13 bases in between. Germline CDR1 and CDR2: MNHEY and SMNVEV (reference sequence). The chain's CDR3 is CASSTAARPYNEQFF. In nucleotides, the CDR3 is TGTGCCAGCAGTACCGCAGCGAGGCCCTACAATGAGCAGTTCTTC.

With regard to this clone: A read error is possible here, since a much larger clone lies one base away. This chain connects TRBV27 to TRBJ1-1; D unclear. The V end lost 3 bases, the J end lost 0 bases, and 5 bases lay between the germline ends. The CDR3 length is 13 residues. Per germline, CDR1 MNHEY and CDR2 SMNVEV (reference sequence). The chain's CDR3 is CASSLSMNTEAFF. In DNA, the CDR3 is TGTGCCAGCAGTTTGAGCATGAACACTGAAGCTTTCTTT.

CDR3 residues: CATSDGGTSDTEQFF. DNA of the CDR3: TGTGCCACCAGTGATGGTGGGACTAGCGATACTGAGCAGTTCTTC. The chain couples TRBV24-1 to TRBJ2-1; 10 nucleotides match TRBD2. The V gene's germline CDR1 is KGHDR and CDR2 SFDVKD. The CDR3 extends over 15 amino acids. The junction had 7 bases not matched to a gene; V was cut back by 3 bases and J by 9 bases.